This TCR beta chain came from a study of blood T cell repertoires in COVID-19. Study-wide context: Samples representing acute and convalescent COVID-19 were sourced from the United States, Italy and Spain. T cells, B-cell-depleted T cells, or PBMCs provided the cDNA or gDNA that served as material.

Original processing methods: Amplification of reference gene primers was used by the study to estimate nucleated cell counts. Here immunoSEQ multiplex PCR was the method, and the copy in TCRdb shows in-frame clones only, minus some. The D gene and trimming were derived from the DNA, and the V and J assignments and clone size from that table. The sample consists of about 140,000 clones, less than 90% of them appearing once. Recruited during active infection, patients (from Seattle) were subsequently followed longitudinally. The V gene's germline CDR1 is MGHRA and CDR2 YSYEKL. The V end lost 7 bases, the J end lost 2 bases, and 15 bases lay between the germline ends. The CDR3 has 15 amino acids.

The chain couples TRBV4-1 to TRBJ2-1; weak D call: TRBD2 (7 bases). The sequence derives from a human donor with COVID-19, enrolled during active disease. The donor label of this sample is uncertain. The specimen sequenced was peripheral blood. In nucleotides, the CDR3 is TGCGCCAGCACGGTGGCGGGGGCCGCCTACAATGAGCAGTTCTTC. It translates to CASTVAGAAYNEQFF.